This TCR beta chain was recovered during a study of blood T cell repertoires in COVID-19. Germline values: CDR1 SNHLY, CDR2 FYNNEI. CDR3 length: 15 amino acids. The junction had 4 bases not matched to a gene; V was cut back by 3 bases and J by 2 bases. Ages ranged from about 18 to 100 years, with residence in about two dozen US areas. For recovered donors of Cohort 3, there were two negative PCRs, clearance, or symptom resolution. Original processing notes: For nucleated cells, counts were estimated from reference gene primer amplification. Only in-frame clones appear in the TCRdb table, and some are missing; sequencing was by immunoSEQ multiplex PCR. D and trimming come from the DNA, and the V and J calls and clone size come from that table. The repertoire holds 150,000 to 200,000 clones, with roughly 80% as singletons. This clone was detected once.

The sample consisted of PBMCs or T cells enriched from blood (not recorded which). The rearrangement links TRBV2 to TRBJ2-7, with TRBD2 matching over 10 bases. The sequence derives from a woman aged 60-75 years who had recovered from COVID-19. CDR3 protein: CASSDPSGGTYEQYF. CDR3 in DNA: TGTGCCAGCAGTGACCCTAGCGGGGGTACCTACGAGCAGTACTTC.